The 23 T cell receptor beta chains below come from one sample, sequenced in a study of T-cell memory formation after mild COVID-19. TCRdb processed the 5' RACE reads anew with MiXCR; each CDR3 protein has one entry. The sample gives approximately 450,000 distinct CDR3 sequences, approximately 18% of which show up once; approximately 13% is in the top ten. Sequencing was performed on PBMCs or a T cell subset sorted from them (not recorded which). Receptors originate from an adult woman who had mild COVID-19 (a few samples of this study predate the infection). Cell type and time point are not known.

The genes are TRBV18 and TRBJ2-1, with 12 bases fitting TRBD1. V was clipped by 4 bases and J by 4 bases; unmatched bases: 2. Per germline, CDR1 KGHSH and CDR2 LQKENI. The CDR3 length is 15 residues. The CDR3 DNA reads as TGTGCCAGCTCACGGGGACAGGGGGCTTACAATGAGCAGTTCTTC. Translation: CASSRGQGAYNEQFF.

V usage is TRBV6-4 and J usage is TRBJ1-1; TRBD1 might be the D (5 bases). This CDR3 has 18 residues. CDR1 is MRHNA and CDR2 is SNTAGT in the germline V gene. V was trimmed by 2 bases and J by 4 bases, leaving 23 bases between them. The CDR3 here is CASSDPTSRGPRITEAFF. In nucleotides, the CDR3 is TGTGCCAGCAGTGACCCTACGTCCCGGGGCCCCCGAATCACTGAAGCTTTCTTT.

This rearrangement joins TRBV24-1 to TRBJ2-3; D tentatively reads TRBD1 or TRBD2 (5 bases each). The CDR3 extends over 16 amino acids. V lost 0 bases and J 1 base, leaving 10 bases between the germline ends. The germline CDR1 and CDR2 sequences are KGHDR and SFDVKD. The CDR3 sequence is CATSDLVLGGTDTQYF. Written as DNA, the CDR3 is TGTGCCACCAGTGATTTGGTTCTGGGGGGCACAGATACGCAGTATTTT.

This clonotype was detected ten times or more. The chain employs TRBV5-1 and TRBJ2-2; 7 positions match TRBD1. The germline V gene encodes CDR1 SGHRS and CDR2 YFSETQ. The ends lost 1 base at V and 2 bases at J; junction bases unmatched: 5. The CDR3 covers 16 residues. CDR3 sequence reads: CASSLSTGRNTGELFF. The CDR3 nucleotides read TGCGCCAGCAGCTTGTCGACAGGGAGAAACACCGGGGAGCTGTTTTTT.

This clonotype was counted a few times. The chain carries TRBV15 and TRBJ2-7, with 8 nucleotides matching TRBD2. The length of the CDR3 is 15 residues. With 3 bases clipped from V and 2 bases from J, the junction kept 6 bases outside the gene matches. Germline V gene lookup returns CDR1 LNHNV and CDR2 YYDKDF (reference sequence). The CDR3 here is CATSSRTGGTYEQYF. The CDR3, as DNA: TGTGCCACCAGCAGTCGGACGGGGGGGACCTACGAGCAGTACTTC. The full variable domain, in which reference TRBV15 and TRBJ2-7 provide the parts outside the CDR3, is DAMVIQNPRYQVTQFGKPVTLSCSQTLNHNVMYWYQQKSSQAPKLLFHYYDKDFNNEADTPDNFQSRRPNTSFCFLDIRSPGLGDTAMYLCATSSRTGGTYEQYFGPGTRLTVT.

Only a few counts were recorded for this clonotype. This sequence joins TRBV6-5 and TRBJ1-4; D possibly corresponds to TRBD1 (5 bases). The CDR3 sequence is 15 residues long. Germline-derived CDR1 and CDR2 are MNHEY and SVGAGI. V lost 4 bases, J lost 8 bases, and 17 bases lay in between. The CDR3 region has the DNA TGTGCCAGCAGTTCAGGTGTCGGGGGAGACGAAAAACTGTTTTTT. Amino acids: CASSSGVGGDEKLFF.

The chain has TRBV9 and TRBJ2-5; TRBD1 might be the D (6 bases). The CDR3 covers 15 residues. V shed 0 bases and J shed 2 bases, with 11 bases lying between them. Germline CDR1 is SGDLS and CDR2 is YYNGEE. The CDR3: CASSVEAGEQETQYF. CDR3 sequence (DNA): TGTGCCAGCAGCGTAGAGGCAGGGGAACAAGAGACCCAGTACTTC.

This clonotype was seen a handful of times. V usage is TRBV20-1 and J usage is TRBJ2-4; unclear D gene. There are 13 residues in the CDR3. CDR1 DFQATT and CDR2 SNEGSKA come from the germline V gene (reference sequence). Trimming removed 7 bases at V and 2 bases at J, with 12 bases between. CDR3 loop: CSGHYPTKNIQYF. The DNA for the CDR3 is TGCAGTGGGCACTATCCAACCAAAAACATTCAGTACTTC.

In its sample, this clonotype was seen a few times. The chain combines TRBV7-6 with TRBJ2-2, with D perhaps given as TRBD1 or TRBD2 (6 bases each). The CDR3 spans 16 residues. V dropped 6 bases and J dropped 4 bases, with 18 bases sitting between them. Germline lookup yields CDR1 SGHVS and CDR2 FNYEAQ. The CDR3 DNA reads as TGTGCCAGCAGACCACCCCGGGGGCGCGGCACCGGGGAGCTGTTTTTT. Its translation is CASRPPRGRGTGELFF.

The V and J genes are TRBV9 and TRBJ1-2; TRBD1 is a possible D gene (5 bases). The germline V gene encodes CDR1 SGDLS and CDR2 YYNGEE. This CDR3 spans 15 amino acids. Trimming pared 3 bases from V and 2 bases from J, leaving 14 bases between. CDR3 sequence reads: CASSADSRVNYGYTF. CDR3 nucleotide sequence: TGTGCCAGCAGCGCCGACAGTCGGGTGAACTATGGCTACACCTTC. The full variable domain, its missing parts supplied by reference TRBV9 and TRBJ1-2, is DSGVTQTPKHLITATGQRVTLRCSPRSGDLSVYWYQQSLDQGLQFLIQYYNGEERAKGNILERFSAQQFPDLHSELNLSSLELGDSALYFCASSADSRVNYGYTFGSGTRLTVV.

This clonotype was counted between two and nine times. This sequence joins TRBV6-1 and TRBJ1-6, with D maybe TRBD1 (6 bases). This CDR3 contains 13 residues. CDR1 MNHNS and CDR2 SASEGT come from the germline V gene. Between the trimmed V and J ends, which lost 2 bases and 9 bases, there was a span of 8 bases. In DNA form, the CDR3 reads TGTGCCAGCAGTGAAAAGGGGGGTTCACCCCTCCACTTT. It translates to CASSEKGGSPLHF.

Only a few counts were recorded for this clonotype. The CDR3 sequence: CASSLARAGAFNEQFF. DNA for the CDR3: TGCGCCAGCAGCTTGGCCAGAGCGGGGGCGTTTAATGAGCAGTTCTTC. This chain connects TRBV5-1 to TRBJ2-1; TRBD2 aligns across 8 bases. CDR3 length equals 16 residues. Germline V gene data show CDR1 as SGHRS and CDR2 as YFSETQ. Trimming at V came to 0 bases and at J to 7 bases, leaving 9 bases not matched to a gene.

In its sample, this clonotype was seen many times. At one end, the junction sequence differs from germline, possibly due to a read error. The chain combines TRBV5-1 with TRBJ2-1; 12 bases align to TRBD1. Germline-derived CDR1 and CDR2 are SGHRS and YFSETQ. This CDR3 is 14 amino acids long. In DNA, the CDR3 is TGTGCCAGCAGCTTGGGACAGGGGGCATCTGAGCAGTTCTTC. Encoded protein: CASSLGQGASEQFF.

The genes are TRBV4-2 and TRBJ2-2; possibly TRBD2 for D (6 bases). Trimming shortened V by 1 base and J by 0 bases, and 9 bases separated the two germline ends. The CDR3 sequence is 16 residues long. Germline lookup yields CDR1 LGHNA and CDR2 YNFKEQ. The CDR3 DNA is TGTGCCAGCAGCCAAGCGACTAGTGCGAACACCGGGGAGCTGTTTTTT. Protein sequence: CASSQATSANTGELFF.

The chain recombines TRBV19 with TRBJ2-1; D is unclear. The CDR3 length is 18 residues. Germline loops: CDR1 LNHDA, CDR2 SQIVND (reference sequence). V was shortened by 0 bases and J by 2 bases, with 17 bases between the two germline ends. The CDR3 protein is CASSIEQLVRPTYNEQFF. In DNA form, the CDR3 reads TGTGCCAGTAGTATAGAACAGTTAGTCAGGCCTACCTACAATGAGCAGTTCTTC.

This clonotype has only a few counts. The rearrangement uses TRBV10-3 and TRBJ1-1; D is ambiguous. Trimming took off 6 bases at V and 0 bases at J, with 11 bases between the two ends. Germline assignment: CDR1 ENHRY and CDR2 SYGVKD. The CDR3 runs to 14 residues. The CDR3 DNA reads TGTGCCATCAGGGAGACATGGGTGAACACTGAAGCTTTCTTT. It is translated as CAIRETWVNTEAFF.

The chain recombines TRBV20-1 with TRBJ2-7, with D perhaps TRBD2 (6 bases). Trimming removed 3 bases at V and 2 bases at J, with 17 bases between. Germline-derived CDR1 and CDR2 are DFQATT and SNEGSKA (reference sequence). This CDR3 comprises 15 residues. Here the CDR3 reads CSARAGGGAAYEQYF. CDR3 DNA sequence: TGCAGTGCTAGGGCGGGTGGCGGGGCCGCCTACGAGCAGTACTTC.

The V gene is TRBV27, the J gene TRBJ1-1; D remains unclear. CDR1 and CDR2 (germline): MNHEY, SMNVEV (reference sequence). This CDR3 spans 15 amino acids. Deletions cut 4 bases from V and 3 bases from J, with 15 bases between. In nucleotides, the CDR3 is TGTGCCAGCAGTTCCAGGACGGGAGGACACACTGAAGCTTTCTTT. Protein: CASSSRTGGHTEAFF.

The chain employs TRBV7-2 and TRBJ2-5; D possibly corresponds to TRBD1 (7 bases). V lost 2 bases and J lost 5, with 27 bases in between. Germline V gene lookup returns CDR1 SGHTA and CDR2 FQGNSA. The CDR3 covers 19 residues. This CDR3 is CASSLQAGGSGLARETQYF. The CDR3 nucleotides read TGTGCCAGCAGCTTACAAGCAGGGGGGTCTGGTCTAGCAAGGGAGACCCAGTACTTC.

This clonotype turned up a few times. The gene calls are TRBV6-1 and TRBJ2-3, with 8 bases matching TRBD1. V lost 2 bases, J lost 3 bases, and 4 bases stayed unmatched. The CDR3 length is 15 residues. Germline values: CDR1 MNHNS, CDR2 SASEGT. CDR3 bases: TGTGCCAGCAGTGAACAGGGGGCGAGGACAGATACGCAGTATTTT. Its translation is CASSEQGARTDTQYF.

The chain recombines TRBV4-1 with TRBJ2-2; D is unresolved. This CDR3 contains 16 residues. Per germline, CDR1 MGHRA and CDR2 YSYEKL. V was cut by 2 bases and J by 0 bases, with 10 bases left in between. CDR3 protein: CASSQIDSANTGELFF. The DNA of the CDR3 is TGCGCCAGCAGCCAAATCGACTCGGCGAACACCGGGGAGCTGTTTTTT.

This clonotype turned up a few times. The chain uses TRBV5-1 and TRBJ1-5, with no clear D. The germline V gene has CDR1 SGHRS and CDR2 YFSETQ. The germline V and J ends were trimmed by 2 bases and 8 bases, with 17 bases remaining between them. CDR3 length: 15 residues. CDR3 DNA sequence: TGCGCCAGCAGCTTCGGGAACAGCCCTGGAGAGCCCCAGCATTTT. Translated: CASSFGNSPGEPQHF.

On this clonotype: A read error is possible here, since a much larger clone lies one base away. The CDR3 bases are TGTGCCAGCAGCCTAACCAAAATCACGGGCAAGCAGTTCTTC. As protein: CASSLTKITGKQFF. The chain has TRBV7-8 and TRBJ2-1; D is ambiguous. With 5 bases removed from V and 11 bases from J, the gap between germline ends came to 19 bases. Per the germline V gene, CDR1 is SGHVS and CDR2 is FQNEAQ. The CDR3 is 14 residues long. Full variable domain (outside the CDR3, taken from reference TRBV7-8 and TRBJ2-1): GAGVSQSPRYKVAKRGQDVALRCDPISGHVSLFWYQQALGQGPEFLTYFQNEAQLDKSGLPSDRFFAERPEGSVSTLKIQRTQQEDSAVYLCASSLTKITGKQFFGPGTRLTVL.